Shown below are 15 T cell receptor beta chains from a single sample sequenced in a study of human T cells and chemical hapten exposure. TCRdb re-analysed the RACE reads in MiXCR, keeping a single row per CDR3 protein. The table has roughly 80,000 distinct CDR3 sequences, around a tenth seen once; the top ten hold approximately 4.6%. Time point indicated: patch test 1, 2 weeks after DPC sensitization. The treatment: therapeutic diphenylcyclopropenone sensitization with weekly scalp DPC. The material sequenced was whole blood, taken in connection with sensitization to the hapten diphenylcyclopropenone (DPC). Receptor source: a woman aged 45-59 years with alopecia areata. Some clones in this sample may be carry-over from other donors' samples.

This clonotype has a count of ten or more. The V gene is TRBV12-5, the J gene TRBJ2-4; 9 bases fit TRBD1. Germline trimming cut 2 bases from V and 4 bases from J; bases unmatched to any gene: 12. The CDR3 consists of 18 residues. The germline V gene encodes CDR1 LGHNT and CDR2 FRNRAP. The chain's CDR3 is CASGLIPWGQGPKNIQYF. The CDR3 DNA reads TGTGCTAGTGGTTTGATTCCGTGGGGACAGGGACCTAAAAACATTCAGTACTTC.

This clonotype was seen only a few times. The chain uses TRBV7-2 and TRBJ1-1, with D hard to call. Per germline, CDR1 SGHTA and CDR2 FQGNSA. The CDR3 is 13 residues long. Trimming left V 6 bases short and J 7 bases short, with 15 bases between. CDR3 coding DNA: TGTGCCAGCAGTCCCCCGCCAAGGAGTGAAGCTTTCTTT. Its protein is CASSPPPRSEAFF.

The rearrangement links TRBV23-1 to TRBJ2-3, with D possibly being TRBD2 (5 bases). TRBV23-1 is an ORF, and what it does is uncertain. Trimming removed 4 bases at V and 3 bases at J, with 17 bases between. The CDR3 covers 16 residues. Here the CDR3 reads CASSREADPTTDTQYF. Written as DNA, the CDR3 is TGCGCCAGCAGTCGAGAAGCGGACCCAACGACAGATACGCAGTATTTT.

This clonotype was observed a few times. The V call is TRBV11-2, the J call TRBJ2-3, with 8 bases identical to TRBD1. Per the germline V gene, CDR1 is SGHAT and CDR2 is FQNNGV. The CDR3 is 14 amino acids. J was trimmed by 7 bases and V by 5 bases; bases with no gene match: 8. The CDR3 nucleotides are TGTGCCAGCAGCCGAGACAGGGGCGAGAATACGCAGTATTTT. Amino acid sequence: CASSRDRGENTQYF.

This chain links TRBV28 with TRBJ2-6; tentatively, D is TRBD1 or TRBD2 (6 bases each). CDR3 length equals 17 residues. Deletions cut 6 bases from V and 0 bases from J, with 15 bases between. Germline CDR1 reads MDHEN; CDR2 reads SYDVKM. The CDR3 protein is CASRPRGGTSGANVLTF. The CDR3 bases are TGTGCCAGCAGGCCCAGGGGAGGAACCTCTGGGGCCAACGTCCTGACTTTC.

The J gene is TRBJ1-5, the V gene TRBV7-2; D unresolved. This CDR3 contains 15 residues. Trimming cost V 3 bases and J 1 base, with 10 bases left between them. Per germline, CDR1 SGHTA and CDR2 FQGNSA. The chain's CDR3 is CASSFSLQSNQPQHF. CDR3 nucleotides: TGTGCCAGCAGCTTTTCCTTACAAAGCAATCAGCCCCAGCATTTT.

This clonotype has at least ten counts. DNA for the CDR3: TGTGCCAGCAGTTTAAGCCCGGGCGTTAACTATGGCTACACCTTC. Its translation: CASSLSPGVNYGYTF. The chain employs TRBV27 and TRBJ1-2; D remains unclear. Trimming cost V 2 bases and J 1 base, with 11 bases left between them. Germline V CDR1 and CDR2: MNHEY, SMNVEV (reference sequence). This CDR3 spans 15 amino acids.

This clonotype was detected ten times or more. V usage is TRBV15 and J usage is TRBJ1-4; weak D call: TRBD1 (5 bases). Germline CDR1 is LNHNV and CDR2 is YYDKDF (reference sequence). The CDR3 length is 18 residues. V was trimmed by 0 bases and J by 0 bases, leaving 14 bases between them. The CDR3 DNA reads TGTGCCACCAGCAGAGATCCCGGGACGGTAGCAACTAATGAAAAACTGTTTTTT. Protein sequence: CATSRDPGTVATNEKLFF.

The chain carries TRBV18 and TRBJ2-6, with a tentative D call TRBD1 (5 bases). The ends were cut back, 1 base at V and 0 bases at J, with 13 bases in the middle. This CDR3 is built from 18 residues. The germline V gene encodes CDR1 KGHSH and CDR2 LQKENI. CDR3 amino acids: CASSPRQSLSSGANVLTF. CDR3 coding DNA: TGTGCCAGCTCACCACGACAGTCCTTGAGCTCTGGGGCCAACGTCCTGACTTTC.

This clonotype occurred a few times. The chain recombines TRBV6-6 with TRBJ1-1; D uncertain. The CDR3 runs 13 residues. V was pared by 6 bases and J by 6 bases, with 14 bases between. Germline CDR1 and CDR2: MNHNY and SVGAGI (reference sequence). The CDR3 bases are TGTGCCAGCAGCCCCCTAACTAATTCTGAAGCTTTCTTT. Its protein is CASSPLTNSEAFF.

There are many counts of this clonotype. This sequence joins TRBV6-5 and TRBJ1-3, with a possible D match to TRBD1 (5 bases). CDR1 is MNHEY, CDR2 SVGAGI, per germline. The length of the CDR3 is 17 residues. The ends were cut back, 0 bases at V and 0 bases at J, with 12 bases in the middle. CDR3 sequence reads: CASSYSIGAGSGNTIYF. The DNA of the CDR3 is TGTGCCAGCAGTTACTCGATAGGGGCCGGCTCTGGAAACACCATATATTTT.

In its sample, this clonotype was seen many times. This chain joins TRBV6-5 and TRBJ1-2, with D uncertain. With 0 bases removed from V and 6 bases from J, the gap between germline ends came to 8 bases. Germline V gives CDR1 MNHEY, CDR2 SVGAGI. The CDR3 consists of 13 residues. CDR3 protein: CASSYSSRNGYTF. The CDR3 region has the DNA TGTGCCAGCAGTTACTCGTCCAGGAATGGCTACACCTTC.

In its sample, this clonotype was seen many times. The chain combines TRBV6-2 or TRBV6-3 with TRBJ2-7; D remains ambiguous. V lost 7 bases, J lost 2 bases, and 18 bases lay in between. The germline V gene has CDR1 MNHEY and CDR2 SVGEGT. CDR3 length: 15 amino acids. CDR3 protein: CASTNGRVRTYEQYF. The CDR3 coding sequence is TGTGCCAGCACTAACGGTAGGGTAAGGACCTACGAGCAGTACTTC.

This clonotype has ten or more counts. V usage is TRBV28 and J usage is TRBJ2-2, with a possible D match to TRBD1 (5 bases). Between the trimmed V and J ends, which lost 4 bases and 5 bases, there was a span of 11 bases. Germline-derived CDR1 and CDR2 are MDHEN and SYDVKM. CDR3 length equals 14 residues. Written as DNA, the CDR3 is TGTGCCAGCAGTTCCCAGGGTTGGACCGGGGAGCTGTTTTTT. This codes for CASSSQGWTGELFF. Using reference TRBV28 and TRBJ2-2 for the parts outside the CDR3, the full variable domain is DVKVTQSSRYLVKRTGEKVFLECVQDMDHENMFWYRQDPGLGLRLIYFSYDVKMKEKGDIPEGYSVSREKKERFSLILESASTNQTSMYLCASSSQGWTGELFFGEGSRLTVL.

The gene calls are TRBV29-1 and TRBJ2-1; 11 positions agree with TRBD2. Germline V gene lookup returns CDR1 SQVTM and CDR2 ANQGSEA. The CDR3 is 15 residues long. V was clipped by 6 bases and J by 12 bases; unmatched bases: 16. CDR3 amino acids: CSVVPGLADNARQFF. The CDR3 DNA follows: TGCAGCGTCGTCCCGGGACTAGCGGATAACGCGCGGCAGTTCTTC.